This TCR beta chain was identified during a study of OX40 agonist ivuxolimab in advanced cancers. Study as a whole: The group had a mean age of around 60 years, ranged from roughly 23 to 85, and was 80% to 90% male. Partial responses were achieved by three patients: one hepatocellular carcinoma, two cutaneous melanoma. Study-level results: At 0.1 to 3.0 mg/kg and by week 6, clonal expansion occurred in CD4+ and CD8+ blood T cells.

CDR3 length equals 15 residues. Germline CDR1 reads SNHLY; CDR2 reads FYNNEI. Trimming took off 1 base at V and 1 base at J, with 7 bases between the two ends. Anyone with autoimmune disease history or systemic immunosuppression was excluded. Clones were read by immunoSEQ multiplex PCR, and TCRdb kept only the in-frame ones, dropping some. The sample contains roughly 80,000 clones, around four fifths of which appear only once. This clone occurred a few times. Its antigen is currently unknown. This clonotype originated in an adult with an advanced solid tumor such as melanoma, head and neck, liver or kidney cancer. The chain employs TRBV2 and TRBJ2-2; D is perhaps TRBD2 (6 bases). The material was CD4+ or CD8+ T cells sorted from blood, obtained in a trial of the OX40 agonist ivuxolimab. CDR3 coding DNA: TGTGCCAGCAGTGAAGGACTAGAGAACACCGGGGAGCTGTTTTTT. As protein: CASSEGLENTGELFF.